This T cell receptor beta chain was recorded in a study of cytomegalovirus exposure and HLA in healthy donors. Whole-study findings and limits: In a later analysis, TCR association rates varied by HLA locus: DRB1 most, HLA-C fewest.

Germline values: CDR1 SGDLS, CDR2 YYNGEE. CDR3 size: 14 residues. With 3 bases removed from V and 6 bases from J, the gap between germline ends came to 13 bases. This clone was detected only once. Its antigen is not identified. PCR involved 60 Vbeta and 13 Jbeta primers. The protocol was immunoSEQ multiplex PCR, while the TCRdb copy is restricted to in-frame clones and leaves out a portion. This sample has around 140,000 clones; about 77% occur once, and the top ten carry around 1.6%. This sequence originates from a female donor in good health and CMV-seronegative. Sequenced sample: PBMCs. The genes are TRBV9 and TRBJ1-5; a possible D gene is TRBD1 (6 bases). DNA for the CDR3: TGTGCCAGCAGCGAGGGGGGGGCAGGTCAGCCCCAGCATTTT. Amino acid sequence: CASSEGGAGQPQHF.